This T cell receptor (beta chain) was sequenced for a study of OX40 agonist ivuxolimab in advanced cancers. The study, taken as a whole, reports: Dose levels from 0.1 to 3.0 mg/kg saw CD4+ and CD8+ blood T cells expand clonally by week 6. Compared with others, partial responders at 0.1-3.0 mg/kg displayed clonal expansion among the lowest. On average, CD8+ T cells had more expanded clones than CD4+.

V was cut by 4 bases and J by 3 bases, with 13 bases left in between. Germline values: CDR1 SEHNR, CDR2 FQNEAQ (reference sequence). The CDR3 has 15 residues. Assay: immunoSEQ multiplex PCR; the TCRdb copy retains only in-frame clones and omits some. The sample lists tens of thousands of clones, about 88% occurring once. In the case of this clone: Its target is unknown.

The source was CD4+ or CD8+ T cells sorted from blood, collected in a trial of the OX40 agonist ivuxolimab. This receptor was identified in an adult with an advanced solid tumor such as melanoma, head and neck, liver or kidney cancer. The chain couples TRBV7-9 to TRBJ2-4; perhaps TRBD1 as D (5 bases). CDR3 sequence: CASSSAGSGKNIQYF. The CDR3 DNA sequence: TGTGCCAGCAGCTCAGCAGGGTCAGGCAAAAACATTCAGTACTTC.